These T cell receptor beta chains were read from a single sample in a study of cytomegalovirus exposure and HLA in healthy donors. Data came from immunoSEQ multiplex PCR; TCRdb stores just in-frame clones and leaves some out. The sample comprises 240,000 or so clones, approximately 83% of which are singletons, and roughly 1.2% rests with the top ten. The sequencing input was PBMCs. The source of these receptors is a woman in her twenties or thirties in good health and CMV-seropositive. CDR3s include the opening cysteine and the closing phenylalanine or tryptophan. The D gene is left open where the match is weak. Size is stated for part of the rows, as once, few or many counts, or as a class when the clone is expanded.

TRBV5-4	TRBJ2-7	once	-	CASSESYEQYF	TGTGCCAGCAGCGAGAGTTACGAGCAGTACTTC
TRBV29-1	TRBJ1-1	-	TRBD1	CSTEGWGQGTEAFF	TGCAGCACCGAGGGATGGGGACAGGGGACTGAAGCTTTCTTT
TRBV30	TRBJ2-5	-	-	CAWSVLLRETQYF	TGTGCCTGGAGTGTACTATTGAGGGAGACCCAGTACTTC
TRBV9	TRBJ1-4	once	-	CASSEAPVGSTNEKLFF	TGTGCCAGCAGCGAAGCCCCCGTGGGCTCGACTAATGAAAAACTGTTTTTT
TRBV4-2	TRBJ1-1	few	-	CASSQRSGEGTEAFF	TGTGCCAGCAGCCAACGATCAGGGGAAGGCACTGAAGCTTTCTTT
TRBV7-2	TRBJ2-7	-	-	CASSLGGGEGTYEQYF	TGTGCCAGCAGCTTGGGAGGGGGGGAAGGGACCTACGAGCAGTACTTC
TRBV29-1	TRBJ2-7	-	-	CSVPRGGQGQTPREQYF	TGCAGCGTCCCCCGGGGGGGACAGGGCCAGACCCCCCGGGAGCAGTACTTC
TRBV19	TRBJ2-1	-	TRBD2	CASSGGVPSYNEQFF	TGTGCCAGTAGTGGGGGGGTACCCTCCTACAATGAGCAGTTCTTC
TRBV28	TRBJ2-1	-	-	CASSFVRDEQFF	TGTGCCAGCAGTTTCGTTCGTGATGAGCAGTTCTTC
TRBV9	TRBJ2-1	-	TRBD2	CASSPGLADWNEQFF	TGTGCCAGCAGCCCGGGACTAGCGGACTGGAATGAGCAGTTCTTC
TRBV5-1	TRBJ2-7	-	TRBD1	CASSGGQGGEQYF	TGCGCCAGCAGCGGCGGACAGGGCGGCGAGCAGTACTTC
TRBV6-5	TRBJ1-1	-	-	CASLVKPYTEAFF	TGTGCCAGCTTAGTAAAGCCCTACACTGAAGCTTTCTTT
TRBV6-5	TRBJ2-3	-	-	CASSIQGSTDTQYF	TGTGCCAGCAGTATACAGGGAAGCACAGATACGCAGTATTTT
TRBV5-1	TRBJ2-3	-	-	CASHSWSSTDTQYF	TGCGCCAGCCACTCCTGGAGCAGCACAGATACGCAGTATTTT
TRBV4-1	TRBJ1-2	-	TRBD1	CASSQVGTGFGYTF	TGCGCCAGCAGCCAGGTCGGGACAGGGTTTGGCTACACCTTC
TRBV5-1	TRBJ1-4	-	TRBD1	CASSLMTGGEEKLFF	TGCGCCAGCAGCCTCATGACAGGGGGGGAGGAAAAACTGTTTTTT
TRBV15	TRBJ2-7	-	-	CATSRGRDSTYEQYF	TGTGCCACCAGCAGAGGCAGGGACTCAACCTACGAGCAGTACTTC
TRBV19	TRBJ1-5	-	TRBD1	CASRTPGQEPYSNQPQHF	TGTGCCAGTAGAACACCGGGACAGGAGCCCTATAGCAATCAGCCCCAGCATTTT
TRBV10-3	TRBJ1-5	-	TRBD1	CAISDPGTGASQPQHF	TGTGCCATCAGCGACCCTGGGACAGGGGCGAGTCAGCCCCAGCATTTT
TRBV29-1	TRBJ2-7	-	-	CSVEGMRGQGPSYEQYF	TGCAGCGTTGAAGGGATGCGGGGGCAGGGCCCCTCCTACGAGCAGTACTTC
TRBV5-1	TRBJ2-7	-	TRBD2	CASSLTSGTYEQYF	TGCGCCAGCAGTCTGACTAGCGGAACCTACGAGCAGTACTTC
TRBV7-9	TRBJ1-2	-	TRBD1	CASSAFPGQGAIYGYTF	TGTGCCAGCAGCGCATTTCCGGGACAGGGGGCGATCTATGGCTACACCTTC
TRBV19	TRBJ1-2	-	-	CASSLTGPSYGYTF	TGTGCCAGTAGTCTAACAGGGCCCTCCTATGGCTACACCTTC
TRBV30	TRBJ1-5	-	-	CAWSGGTSNQPQHF	TGTGCCTGGAGTGGGGGCACAAGCAATCAGCCCCAGCATTTT
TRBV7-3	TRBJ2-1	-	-	CASSISATEVYNEQFF	TGTGCCAGCAGCATTAGCGCTACGGAGGTATATAATGAGCAGTTCTTC
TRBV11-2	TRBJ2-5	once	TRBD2	CASSLFSSGETQYF	TGTGCCAGCAGCTTATTCTCTAGCGGGGAGACCCAGTACTTC
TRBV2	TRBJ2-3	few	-	CASKTLAADTQYF	TGTGCCAGCAAGACACTAGCAGCAGATACGCAGTATTTT
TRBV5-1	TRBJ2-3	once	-	CASSSVSRADTQYF	TGCGCCAGCAGCTCCGTTTCTCGTGCAGATACGCAGTATTTT
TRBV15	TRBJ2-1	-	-	CATSRGTVSNEQFF	TGTGCCACCAGCAGAGGTACTGTGAGCAATGAGCAGTTCTTC
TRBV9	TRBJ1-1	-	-	CASSVQGNTEAFF	TGTGCCAGCAGCGTTCAGGGGAACACTGAAGCTTTCTTT
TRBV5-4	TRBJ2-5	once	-	CASSLDTRQETQYF	TGTGCCAGCAGCTTGGACACTAGGCAAGAGACCCAGTACTTC
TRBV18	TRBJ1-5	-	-	CASSPPGTQGNQPQHF	TGTGCCAGCTCACCACCCGGGACACAGGGCAATCAGCCCCAGCATTTT
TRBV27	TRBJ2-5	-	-	CASSPSSGHVSWEQYF	TGTGCCAGCAGTCCGTCCTCGGGACACGTCTCCTGGGAGCAGTACTTC
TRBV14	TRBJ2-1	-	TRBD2	CASSRNVGRVFF	TGTGCCAGCAGCCGGAACGTCGGGAGGGTGTTCTTC
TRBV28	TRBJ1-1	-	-	CASSLFLGGPTEAFF	TGTGCCAGCAGTTTATTCCTGGGAGGGCCCACTGAAGCTTTCTTT
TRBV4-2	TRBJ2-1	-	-	CASSQDASVYYEQFF	TGTGCCAGCAGCCAAGATGCGAGCGTCTACTATGAGCAGTTCTTC
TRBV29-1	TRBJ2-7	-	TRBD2	CSVEGREREQYF	TGCAGCGTTGAGGGGCGGGAGCGCGAGCAGTACTTC
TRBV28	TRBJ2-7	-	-	CASSEIPYEQYF	TGTGCCAGTTCTGAGATTCCCTACGAGCAGTACTTC
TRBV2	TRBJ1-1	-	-	CASSDGGSRVGTEAFF	TGTGCCAGCAGCGACGGGGGGAGCAGGGTCGGGACTGAAGCTTTCTTT
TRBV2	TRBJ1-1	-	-	CASGPPVEAFF	TGTGCCAGCGGGCCACCGGTTGAAGCTTTCTTT
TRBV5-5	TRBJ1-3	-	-	CASSLAAGVGNTIYF	TGTGCCAGCAGCTTGGCCGCAGGGGTCGGAAACACCATATATTTT
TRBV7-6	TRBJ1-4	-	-	CASSDPGPDGGEKLFF	TGTGCCAGCAGCGACCCCGGTCCCGACGGGGGTGAAAAACTGTTTTTT
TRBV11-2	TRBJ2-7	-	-	CASSFSQGTDEQYF	TGTGCCAGCAGCTTTTCACAGGGTACGGACGAGCAGTACTTC
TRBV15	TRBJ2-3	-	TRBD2	CATSMGSGSADTQYF	TGTGCCACCAGCATGGGAAGCGGGAGCGCAGATACGCAGTATTTT
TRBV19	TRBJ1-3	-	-	CASSMSSRSGNTIYF	TGTGCCAGTAGTATGTCGTCCAGGTCTGGAAACACCATATATTTT
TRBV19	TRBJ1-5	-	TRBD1	CASTKDRGTGQPQHF	TGTGCCAGTACTAAAGACAGGGGAACAGGTCAGCCCCAGCATTTT
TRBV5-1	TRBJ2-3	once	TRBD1	CASSPSGQIRPTDTQYF	TGCGCCAGCAGCCCGTCGGGACAGATAAGACCCACAGATACGCAGTATTTT
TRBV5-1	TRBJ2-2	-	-	CASSLGTGVNTGELFF	TGCGCCAGCAGCTTGGGAACCGGAGTCAACACCGGGGAGCTGTTTTTT
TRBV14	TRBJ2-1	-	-	CASSQVVGDEQFF	TGTGCCAGCAGCCAAGTGGTGGGCGATGAGCAGTTCTTC
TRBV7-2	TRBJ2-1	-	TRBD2	CASSQGTSTYNEQFF	TGTGCCAGCAGCCAAGGGACTAGCACCTACAATGAGCAGTTCTTC
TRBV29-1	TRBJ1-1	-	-	CSVAVGGNTEAFF	TGCAGCGTTGCAGTGGGGGGTAATACTGAAGCTTTCTTT
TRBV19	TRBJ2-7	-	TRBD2	CASSIDSAGAYEQYF	TGTGCCAGTAGTATAGATTCTGCGGGAGCCTACGAGCAGTACTTC
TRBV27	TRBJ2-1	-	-	CASASGDSYNEQFF	TGTGCCAGCGCCAGCGGAGACTCCTACAATGAGCAGTTCTTC
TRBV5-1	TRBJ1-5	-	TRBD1	CASSVTGGDQPQHF	TGCGCCAGCAGCGTAACAGGGGGTGATCAGCCCCAGCATTTT
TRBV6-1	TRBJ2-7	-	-	CAIQDRGPTLEQYF	TGTGCCATCCAGGACAGAGGACCTACGTTGGAGCAGTACTTC
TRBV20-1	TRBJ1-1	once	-	CSAYDWTEAFF	TGCAGTGCCTACGACTGGACTGAAGCTTTCTTT
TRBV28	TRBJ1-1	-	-	CASSFLGMGGTEAFF	TGTGCCAGCAGTTTTTTGGGCATGGGGGGCACTGAAGCTTTCTTT
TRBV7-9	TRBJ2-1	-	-	CASSPAYEFYNEQFF	TGTGCCAGCAGCCCAGCGTACGAATTTTACAATGAGCAGTTCTTC
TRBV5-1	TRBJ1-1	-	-	CASSLVGAGDEAFF	TGCGCCAGCAGCCTCGTGGGGGCGGGGGATGAAGCTTTCTTT